The 30 T cell receptor beta chains below were found in one sample sequenced in a study of cytotoxic CD8 clonotypes in ibrutinib-treated CLL. Produced via immunoSEQ multiplex PCR; TCRdb's table is partial and in-frame only. In the table there are some 50,000 clones, around three fifths of which are singletons. The starting material was PBMCs, obtained after 24 months of ibrutinib treatment. These receptors all come from a human donor with chronic lymphocytic leukemia.

The V and J genes are TRBV2 and TRBJ1-1, with D uncertain. Germline V gene sequence: CDR1 SNHLY, CDR2 FYNNEI. Trimming removed 1 base from V and 11 bases from J, with 17 bases in between. The CDR3 has 14 residues. CDR3 protein: CASSEGIRFRVAFF. CDR3 DNA sequence: TGTGCCAGCAGTGAAGGAATTAGGTTTCGGGTGGCTTTCTTT.

The chain uses TRBV15 and TRBJ1-5, with a tentative D call TRBD1 (5 bases). Trimming left V 1 base short and J 7 bases short, with 20 bases between. The CDR3 totals 17 residues. Germline assignment: CDR1 LNHNV and CDR2 YYDKDF (reference sequence). CDR3 region: CATSRGGGVTGHQPQHF. Here the CDR3 DNA reads TGTGCCACCAGCAGAGGGGGTGGTGTTACGGGGCACCAGCCCCAGCATTTT.

This chain uses TRBV25-1 with TRBJ2-5; 9 nucleotides match TRBD2. The CDR3 loop spans 18 amino acids. Germline-derived CDR1 and CDR2 are MGHDK and SYGVNS. The V gene end was trimmed by 1 base and the J gene end by 7 bases; junction bases not matched to a gene: 16. In nucleotides, the CDR3 is TGTGCCAGCAGTGAATGGGGGGTCAAGGGACTAGCTTTGGGGACCCAGTACTTC. This gives the protein CASSEWGVKGLALGTQYF.

The genes are TRBV19 and TRBJ1-4, with D unclear. This CDR3 has 15 amino acids. Germline V gives CDR1 LNHDA, CDR2 SQIVND (reference sequence). The V end lost 8 bases, the J end lost 8 bases, and 21 bases lay between the germline ends. The CDR3 nucleotides are TGTGCCAGTCGGTCGGCTTCGGGCATAAGAGAAAAACTGTTTTTT. It codes for CASRSASGIREKLFF. Drawing the rest from reference TRBV19 and TRBJ1-4, the complete variable domain is DGGITQSPKYLFRKEGQNVTLSCEQNLNHDAMYWYRQDPGQGLRLIYYSQIVNDFQKGDIAEGYSVSREKKESFPLTVTSAQKNPTAFYLCASRSASGIREKLFFGSGTQLSVL.

This clone was seen a few times. V is TRBV6-1 and J is TRBJ2-1; 13 bases line up with TRBD2. This CDR3 is 14 amino acids long. The V segment lost 7 bases and the J segment 6 bases; nucleotides outside the gene matches: 3. Germline CDR1 and CDR2: MNHNS and SASEGT. The CDR3 DNA is TGTGCCAGCACGCGACTAGCGGGGGGCAATGAGCAGTTCTTC. Its protein product is CASTRLAGGNEQFF.

This rearrangement joins TRBV5-6 to TRBJ2-7, with 8 bases lining up with TRBD1. Germline V gene sequence: CDR1 SGHDT, CDR2 YYEEEE. This CDR3 is 14 amino acids long. Trimming cost V 4 bases and J 1 base; bases outside gene matches: 4. CDR3 sequence: CASSRTGISYEQYF. The CDR3 nucleotides are TGTGCCAGCAGCCGGACAGGGATTTCCTACGAGCAGTACTTC.

There are many counts of this clone. The V and J genes are TRBV6-6 and TRBJ1-2; TRBD1 matches at 8 bases. Germline CDR1 MNHNY, CDR2 SVGAGI (reference sequence). The V segment lost 6 bases and the J segment 6 bases; nucleotides outside the gene matches: 6. The CDR3 has 13 residues. This CDR3 is CASRTGDWNGYTF. In DNA form, the CDR3 reads TGTGCCAGCAGGACAGGGGATTGGAATGGCTACACCTTC.

The chain employs TRBV6-6 and TRBJ2-1, with TRBD2 matching 15 bases. Germline V gene sequence: CDR1 MNHNY, CDR2 SVGAGI (reference sequence). V shed 4 bases, J shed 8 bases, and the junction held 6 bases outside the gene matches. This CDR3 has 16 residues. The CDR3 DNA is TGTGCCAGCAGTTCCTGGACTAGCGGGGGGGCAGATGAGCAGTTCTTC. The encoded protein is CASSSWTSGGADEQFF.

This chain connects TRBV18 to TRBJ2-1, with 10 bases lining up with TRBD2. The CDR3 runs to 14 residues. V shed 3 bases, J shed 9 bases, and the junction held 5 bases outside the gene matches. Per germline, CDR1 KGHSH and CDR2 LQKENI. CDR3 amino acids: CASSPSGGVSEQFF. The CDR3 bases are TGTGCCAGCTCACCCAGCGGGGGGGTGAGTGAGCAGTTCTTC.

The table lists this clone with many counts. This sequence joins TRBV6-5 and TRBJ1-1, with TRBD1 identical over 7 bases. The V gene's germline CDR1 is MNHEY and CDR2 SVGAGI. The CDR3 spans 12 residues. V gave up 5 bases and J gave up 8 bases; unmatched junction bases: 5. CDR3: CASSETGTEAFF. In DNA form, the CDR3 reads TGTGCCAGCAGTGAGACAGGGACCGAAGCTTTCTTT.

This clone was counted only a few times. The V and J genes are TRBV25-1 and TRBJ2-7; D is ambiguous. V dropped 4 bases and J dropped 0 bases, with 10 bases sitting between them. Germline lookup yields CDR1 MGHDK and CDR2 SYGVNS. This CDR3 contains 14 residues. The CDR3 here is CASSVAASSYEQYF. DNA for the CDR3: TGTGCCAGCAGTGTTGCCGCGAGCTCCTACGAGCAGTACTTC.

There are a few counts of this clone. This chain connects TRBV9 to TRBJ1-6, with D perhaps TRBD1 (5 bases). This CDR3 has 16 residues. Trimming took 4 bases from V and 6 from J, leaving 17 bases between them. CDR1 and CDR2 from the germline V gene are SGDLS and YYNGEE. The CDR3 here is CASSLKGPGSNSPLHF. The CDR3 bases are TGTGCCAGCAGCTTGAAGGGGCCAGGGTCTAATTCACCCCTCCACTTT.

This clone has more than one count but fewer than ten. In DNA form, the CDR3 reads TGTGCCAGCAGCTTGGATGTCAGGATGAACTATGGCTACACCTTC. Its protein is CASSLDVRMNYGYTF. The chain couples TRBV7-2 to TRBJ1-2; D ambiguous. Trimming cost V 3 bases and J 2 bases, with 13 bases left between them. This CDR3 is 15 amino acids long. Per the germline V gene, CDR1 is SGHTA and CDR2 is FQGNSA.

This clone appeared a single time. The chain joins TRBV6-4 to TRBJ2-1, with 13 bases lining up with TRBD2. The CDR3 has 15 residues. The trim removed 0 bases at V and 8 bases at J, leaving 1 base unmatched. Germline CDR1 MRHNA, CDR2 SNTAGT. This CDR3 reads CASSDSTSGGHEQFF. The CDR3 coding sequence is TGTGCCAGCAGTGACTCGACTAGCGGGGGGCATGAGCAGTTCTTC.

This chain uses TRBV5-4 with TRBJ2-5; weak D call: TRBD2 (5 bases). CDR1 is SGHNT and CDR2 is YYREEE in the germline V gene (reference sequence). The CDR3 runs 14 residues. V was clipped by 4 bases and J by 3 bases, with 13 bases between them. CDR3 in amino acids: CASSNGSWKETQYF. The DNA for the CDR3 is TGTGCCAGCAGCAATGGGAGTTGGAAAGAGACCCAGTACTTC.

This clone was detected only once. This rearrangement joins TRBV2 to TRBJ1-1, with D maybe TRBD1 (5 bases). Germline V gives CDR1 SNHLY, CDR2 FYNNEI. V lost 3 bases to trimming and J lost 5 bases, with 7 bases between them. The CDR3 runs 12 residues. CDR3 bases: TGTGCCAGCAGTGAGGGGGAGACTGAAGCTTTCTTT. Translated: CASSEGETEAFF.

This chain joins TRBV21-1 and TRBJ1-1. TRBV21-1 is reported as a pseudogene. The CDR3 spans 16 residues. CDR3 protein: CASSVLYEGPGTEAFF. DNA of the CDR3: TGTGCCAGCAGCGTTCTTTATGAGGGACCGGGCACTGAAGCTTTCTTT.

In its sample, this clone was seen a few times. V is TRBV5-1 and J is TRBJ1-4, with TRBD1 matching over 7 bases. CDR3 size: 14 residues. Germline V CDR1 and CDR2: SGHRS, YFSETQ. V gave up 3 bases and J gave up 4 bases; unmatched junction bases: 3. This CDR3 is CASSSGQVNEKLFF. The CDR3 DNA reads as TGCGCCAGCAGCTCAGGACAGGTTAATGAAAAACTGTTTTTT. Based on the CDR3 plus reference TRBV5-1 and TRBJ1-4, the full variable domain is KAGVTQTPRYLIKTRGQQVTLSCSPISGHRSVSWYQQTPGQGLQFLFEYFSETQRNKGNFPGRFSGRQFSNSRSEMNVSTLELGDSALYLCASSSGQVNEKLFFGSGTQLSVL.

The V call is TRBV11-2, the J call TRBJ1-1; possible D gene TRBD1, 6 bases. CDR3 length: 15 residues. V dropped 0 bases and J dropped 3 bases, with 11 bases sitting between them. Germline V gives CDR1 SGHAT, CDR2 FQNNGV. The CDR3 reads CASSLDWGADTEAFF. CDR3 sequence (DNA): TGTGCCAGCAGCTTAGATTGGGGGGCGGACACTGAAGCTTTCTTT.

The chain employs TRBV29-1 and TRBJ1-2; tentatively, D is TRBD1 (5 bases). Germline V gene data show CDR1 as SQVTM and CDR2 as ANQGSEA. There are 11 residues in the CDR3. Deletions cut 2 bases from V and 6 bases from J, with 7 bases between. The CDR3 nucleotides are TGCAGCGTTGAAAAGGGGAATGGCTACACCTTC. Encoded protein: CSVEKGNGYTF.

This CDR3 reads CASTQGGPGELFF. Here the CDR3 DNA reads TGCGCCAGCACCCAAGGGGGTCCCGGGGAGCTGTTTTTT. This chain uses TRBV5-1 with TRBJ2-2; maybe TRBD1 (6 bases). The V gene lost 6 bases and the J gene lost 6 bases, with 12 bases spanning the gap. Germline assignment: CDR1 SGHRS and CDR2 YFSETQ. The CDR3 length is 13 residues.

This clone was detected many times. The V and J genes are TRBV25-1 and TRBJ1-2; D gene ambiguous. The CDR3 has 15 residues. The V end lost 7 bases, the J end lost 3 bases, and 18 bases lay between the germline ends. The germline V gene has CDR1 MGHDK and CDR2 SYGVNS. CDR3 amino acids: CASTTAQIVHYGYTF. CDR3 nucleotide sequence: TGTGCCAGCACAACGGCCCAGATAGTACACTATGGCTACACCTTC.

The chain has TRBV9 and TRBJ2-5; D is tentatively TRBD1 or TRBD2 (5 bases each). The CDR3 contains 14 residues. CDR1 and CDR2 from the germline V gene are SGDLS and YYNGEE. V was trimmed by 4 bases and J by 7 bases, leaving 17 bases between them. The CDR3 here is CASSLGTAVGTQYF. The CDR3 DNA is TGTGCCAGCAGCTTAGGGACCGCCGTGGGGACCCAGTACTTC.

This clone was detected only a few times. This chain joins TRBV5-6 and TRBJ1-6; 9 nucleotides match TRBD1. Per the germline V gene, CDR1 is SGHDT and CDR2 is YYEEEE. The CDR3 is 14 residues long. V was clipped by 0 bases and J by 8 bases; unmatched bases: 0. The CDR3 sequence: CASSLGTGDSPLHF. In nucleotides, the CDR3 is TGTGCCAGCAGCTTGGGGACAGGGGATTCACCCCTCCACTTT.

V is TRBV19 and J is TRBJ2-7; the D gene could be TRBD1 or TRBD2 (5 bases each). Trimming pared 3 bases from V and 3 bases from J, leaving 15 bases between. The CDR3 extends over 15 amino acids. The germline V gene has CDR1 LNHDA and CDR2 SQIVND (reference sequence). Here the CDR3 DNA reads TGTGCCAGTAGTATCGGGGCCCAGGCCGGCTACGAGCAGTACTTC. This sequence encodes CASSIGAQAGYEQYF.

This chain links TRBV7-7 with TRBJ2-1; D gene uncertain. Germline V gene lookup returns CDR1 SSHAT and CDR2 FNYEAQ (reference sequence). Trimming stripped 0 bases from V and 5 bases from J, with 5 bases between. The CDR3 has 13 amino acids. The CDR3 coding sequence is TGTGCCAGCAGCTTAGCAAACAACAATGAGCAGTTCTTC. It codes for CASSLANNNEQFF.

This clone was counted once. The J gene is TRBJ2-5, the V gene TRBV11-2; D is uncertain. Trimming took 1 base from V and 5 from J, leaving 14 bases between them. Germline V lookup: CDR1 SGHAT, CDR2 FQNNGV. The CDR3 is made up of 15 amino acids. DNA of the CDR3: TGTGCCAGCAGCTTAGGTCCAGGTGTGGCCGAGACCCAGTACTTC. Protein: CASSLGPGVAETQYF.

The chain links TRBV5-5 to TRBJ1-4; D is uncertain. Per germline, CDR1 SGHKS and CDR2 YYEKEE (reference sequence). V was cut by 4 bases and J by 0 bases, with 13 bases left in between. The CDR3 contains 16 residues. CDR3 sequence (DNA): TGTGCCAGCAGCCCCGACGGGAAAGCAACTAATGAAAAACTGTTTTTT. Translating it yields CASSPDGKATNEKLFF.

The rearrangement joins TRBV5-1 to TRBJ2-2, with D hard to call. Trimming took off 0 bases at V and 0 bases at J, with 6 bases between the two ends. Per germline, CDR1 SGHRS and CDR2 YFSETQ. The CDR3 covers 15 residues. The CDR3 loop is CASSLGHSNTGELFF. CDR3 nucleotide sequence: TGCGCCAGCAGCTTGGGACACTCGAACACCGGGGAGCTGTTTTTT. The full variable domain, rest sourced from reference TRBV5-1 and TRBJ2-2, is KAGVTQTPRYLIKTRGQQVTLSCSPISGHRSVSWYQQTPGQGLQFLFEYFSETQRNKGNFPGRFSGRQFSNSRSEMNVSTLELGDSALYLCASSLGHSNTGELFFGEGSRLTVL.

This chain links TRBV5-1 with TRBJ2-5; no reliable D call. Looked up from germline, CDR1 is SGHRS and CDR2 is YFSETQ. The CDR3 sequence is 15 residues long. V was shortened by 2 bases and J by 0 bases, with 11 bases between the two germline ends. The CDR3 DNA reads TGCGCCAGCAGCTTTACCCACCCTGACCAAGAGACCCAGTACTTC. Translating gives CASSFTHPDQETQYF.